What follows describes a single T cell receptor (beta chain). Its antigen is not identified. From the 5' RACE reads, TCRdb called clonotypes with MiXCR, one entry per CDR3 protein. Of 540,000 or so distinct CDR3 sequences in the sample, 20% to 25% were seen once. The data derive from a study of identical twins. Study-level results: When twins shared out-of-frame alpha sequences, those sequences had excess low generation probability.

The germline gives CDR1 LNHDA, CDR2 SQIVND (reference sequence). The CDR3 sequence is 13 residues long. V lost 3 bases and J 5 bases, leaving 8 bases between the germline ends. The same sample was also used in a study of yellow fever vaccine responses in identical twins.

This sequence was found in a woman younger than 30 in good health. Specimen: CD4+ T cells sorted from blood. V usage is TRBV19 and J usage is TRBJ2-1, with D hard to call. Here the CDR3 reads CASSIGLNNEQFF. The DNA for the CDR3 is TGTGCCAGTAGTATTGGGCTAAACAATGAGCAGTTCTTC.